This passage covers 30 T cell receptor beta chains from one sample sequenced in a study of blood T cells in healthy people across ages. Next came a second PCR, run for about 7 to 12 cycles, which used a sample-barcoded 5' primer along with a J-beta primer mix. Each CDR3 protein gets one entry after TCRdb re-called the 5' RACE reads with MiXCR. The sample lists about 570,000 distinct CDR3 sequences, approximately 27% seen once, with 18% in the top ten. The sequenced material came from blood. The receptors stem from a woman in her 70s in good health.

With regard to this clonotype: Here the CDR3 omits its conserved ending phenylalanine or tryptophan, so a read error is the likely source. It is unclear where the CDR3 begins or ends on the DNA, so no DNA is shown, and the CDR3 is as TCRdb lists it. V gene TRBV21-1 combines with J gene TRBJ1-1; the DNA was not used to check the table's D call, TRBD1. TRBV21-1 is described as a pseudogene. The CDR3 adds up to 12 amino acids, both ends counted. The CDR3 reads CASSKGKGVRSL.

This clonotype was recorded at least ten times. The rearrangement uses TRBV6-6 and TRBJ2-4; D gene unclear. The CDR3 contains 13 residues. Germline values: CDR1 MNHNY, CDR2 SVGAGI (reference sequence). V shed 5 bases and J shed 5 bases, with 10 bases lying between them. The CDR3 is CASSRGSQNIQYF. The CDR3 bases are TGTGCCAGCAGTCGCGGCAGTCAAAACATTCAGTACTTC.

The genes are TRBV7-2 and TRBJ1-5; tentatively, D is TRBD1 (5 bases). From germline, CDR1 is SGHTA and CDR2 FQGNSA. The CDR3 covers 18 residues. V was shortened by 4 bases and J by 4 bases, with 23 bases between the two germline ends. The CDR3 region is CASSSAPPGWTTNQPQHF. The CDR3 nucleotides read TGTGCCAGCAGCTCCGCGCCCCCCGGATGGACAACTAATCAGCCCCAGCATTTT.

This clonotype has a handful of counts. CDR3 residues: CASSFVGQGYNEQFF. CDR3 nucleotide sequence: TGCGCCAGCAGCTTTGTAGGACAGGGCTACAATGAGCAGTTCTTC. V gene TRBV5-1 combines with J gene TRBJ2-1; 8 nucleotides match TRBD1. CDR1 and CDR2 from the germline V gene are SGHRS and YFSETQ. The CDR3 consists of 15 residues. The V segment lost 2 bases and the J segment 3 bases; nucleotides outside the gene matches: 4.

The sample holds a few counts of this clonotype. The V and J genes are TRBV12-3 or TRBV12-4 and TRBJ1-5; no definite D call. This CDR3 spans 17 amino acids. Trimming took 1 base from V and 0 from J, leaving 13 bases between them. The CDR3 is CASSLDRSGLSNQPQHF. CDR3 bases: TGTGCCAGCAGTTTAGATCGTTCAGGACTTAGCAATCAGCCCCAGCATTTT.

Here the CDR3 DNA reads TGCGCCAGCAGCTTGGGCGGTTTCGACACAGATACGCAGTATTTT. It codes for CASSLGGFDTDTQYF. This chain joins TRBV5-1 and TRBJ2-3; D ambiguous. Deletions cut 0 bases from V and 2 bases from J, with 10 bases between. Germline CDR1 SGHRS, CDR2 YFSETQ. The CDR3 totals 15 residues.

This sequence joins TRBV4-1 and TRBJ2-1; 8 bases are shared with TRBD2. Unmatched junction bases numbered 6, after V lost 4 bases and J lost 1 base. Germline V gene sequence: CDR1 MGHRA, CDR2 YSYEKL. CDR3 length equals 16 residues. The CDR3 here is CASSRLTSGSYNEQFF. In DNA, the CDR3 is TGCGCCAGCAGCCGGCTTACTAGCGGTTCCTACAATGAGCAGTTCTTC.

This clonotype was counted only a few times. The V and J genes are TRBV20-1 and TRBJ1-2, with TRBD1 as a possible D gene (6 bases). The CDR3 extends over 14 amino acids. CDR1 and CDR2 from the germline V gene are DFQATT and SNEGSKA (reference sequence). Trimming took off 6 bases at V and 3 bases at J, with 17 bases between the two ends. CDR3 nucleotide sequence: TGCAGTGCCTATGGGGGGGCCGGGGACTATGGCTACACCTTC. This sequence encodes CSAYGGAGDYGYTF.

The gene calls are TRBV4-3 and TRBJ1-4; 7 nucleotides line up with TRBD1. V shed 0 bases, J shed 8 bases, and the junction held 9 bases outside the gene matches. Germline V gene data show CDR1 as LGHNA and CDR2 as YSLEER. There are 16 residues in the CDR3. The DNA of the CDR3 is TGCGCCAGCAGCCAAGACCTGAACAGGGGACGGGAAAAACTGTTTTTT. Translating gives CASSQDLNRGREKLFF.

On this clonotype itself: The germline gene is not matched at one end of the junction; a read error may be the cause. The rearrangement joins TRBV2 to TRBJ1-2; a possible D gene is TRBD1 (6 bases). This CDR3 spans 14 amino acids. Germline-derived CDR1 and CDR2 are SNHLY and FYNNEI. The CDR3 protein is CASIGQLHNHGYTF. For the CDR3, the DNA is TGTGCCAGCATTGGACAGCTACATAACCATGGCTACACCTTC.

V usage is TRBV6-1 and J usage is TRBJ2-2; TRBD2 agrees at 14 bases. The CDR3 is 16 amino acids. V trimming: 6 bases; J trimming: 6 bases; junction bases outside the gene matches: 6. Germline V gives CDR1 MNHNS, CDR2 SASEGT. CDR3 sequence: CASRMTSGGGSGELFF. The CDR3 bases are TGTGCCAGCAGAATGACTAGCGGGGGGGGATCCGGGGAGCTGTTTTTT.

This chain connects TRBV24-1 to TRBJ2-3, with 8 bases identical to TRBD1. V was pared by 4 bases and J by 3 bases, with 11 bases of the junction left unmatched. The CDR3 totals 17 residues. Germline CDR1 is KGHDR and CDR2 is SFDVKD. CDR3 in amino acids: CATSESGQGFFTDTQYF. The CDR3 DNA sequence: TGTGCCACCAGTGAATCCGGACAGGGTTTCTTTACAGATACGCAGTATTTT.

The chain employs TRBV5-1 and TRBJ1-1, with D unresolved. V was trimmed by 3 bases and J by 0 bases, leaving 12 bases between them. The CDR3 totals 15 residues. Germline V CDR1 and CDR2: SGHRS, YFSETQ. CDR3 coding DNA: TGCGCCAGCAGCTCCGCCGAAGGGATGAACACTGAAGCTTTCTTT. Its translation is CASSSAEGMNTEAFF.

This clonotype was counted a single time. The J gene is TRBJ2-7, the V gene TRBV7-2; tentatively, D is TRBD1 (5 bases). CDR3 length: 13 amino acids. Germline-derived CDR1 and CDR2 are SGHTA and FQGNSA. Trimming shortened V by 3 bases and J by 7 bases, and 13 bases separated the two germline ends. The CDR3 loop reads CASSLEGAREQYF. DNA for the CDR3: TGTGCCAGCAGCTTGGAAGGGGCGAGGGAGCAGTACTTC.

This rearrangement joins TRBV9 to TRBJ2-7; 10 positions agree with TRBD1. Germline V gene sequence: CDR1 SGDLS, CDR2 YYNGEE. The length of the CDR3 is 16 residues. J gave up 0 bases and V 4 bases, and 7 bases lay outside the gene matches. The CDR3 DNA is TGTGCCAGCAGCAGGGGGACAGGGGCCTCCTCCTACGAGCAGTACTTC. This translates into CASSRGTGASSYEQYF.

The chain employs TRBV20-1 and TRBJ1-6; 7 bases map to TRBD1. V gave up 5 bases and J gave up 10 bases; unmatched junction bases: 14. The CDR3 spans 15 residues. CDR1 and CDR2 (germline): DFQATT, SNEGSKA (reference sequence). CDR3 amino acids: CSAPGDSVIESPLHF. CDR3 DNA sequence: TGCAGTGCTCCTGGGGACAGCGTGATTGAATCACCCCTCCACTTT.

This chain uses TRBV7-2 with TRBJ2-3; D perhaps matches TRBD2 (5 bases). Per the germline V gene, CDR1 is SGHTA and CDR2 is FQGNSA. The V end lost 3 bases, the J end lost 5 bases, and 15 bases lay between the germline ends. This CDR3 region has 15 residues. The CDR3 sequence: CASSLQGSLVDTQYF. Written as DNA, the CDR3 is TGTGCCAGCAGCTTGCAAGGGAGTTTGGTAGATACGCAGTATTTT. The full variable domain, in which reference TRBV7-2 and TRBJ2-3 provide the parts outside the CDR3, is GAGVSQSPSNKVTEKGKDVELRCDPISGHTALYWYRQSLGQGLEFLIYFQGNSAPDKSGLPSDRFSAERTGGSVSTLTIQRTQQEDSAVYLCASSLQGSLVDTQYFGPGTRLTVL.

Only a few counts were recorded for this clonotype. V and J are TRBV4-1 and TRBJ1-1; TRBD1 agrees at 8 bases. CDR1 MGHRA and CDR2 YSYEKL come from the germline V gene. The CDR3 is 15 residues long. V dropped 3 bases and J dropped 7; count of bases not matched to a gene: 10. The CDR3 DNA follows: TGCGCCAGCAGCCAGTTGGACAGGGAGAATAATGAAGCTTTCTTT. The encoded protein is CASSQLDRENNEAFF.

The V gene is TRBV20-1, the J gene TRBJ2-3, with TRBD2 identical over 8 bases. This CDR3 has 14 residues. Trimming at V came to 6 bases and at J to 1 base, leaving 6 bases not matched to a gene. Germline V lookup: CDR1 DFQATT, CDR2 SNEGSKA (reference sequence). The CDR3, as DNA: TGCAGTGCCCCCCAGCGGGGGCGCACAGATACGCAGTATTTT. It translates to CSAPQRGRTDTQYF.

The chain has TRBV5-1 and TRBJ1-4; D possibly corresponds to TRBD1 (6 bases). The germline CDR1 and CDR2 sequences are SGHRS and YFSETQ. The CDR3 is 14 residues long. The V end lost 2 bases, the J end lost 8 bases, and 13 bases lay between the germline ends. The CDR3 region is CASSLQGQEEKLFF. DNA for the CDR3: TGCGCCAGCAGCTTACAGGGTCAGGAGGAAAAACTGTTTTTT. The full variable domain, in which reference TRBV5-1 and TRBJ1-4 provide the parts outside the CDR3, is KAGVTQTPRYLIKTRGQQVTLSCSPISGHRSVSWYQQTPGQGLQFLFEYFSETQRNKGNFPGRFSGRQFSNSRSEMNVSTLELGDSALYLCASSLQGQEEKLFFGSGTQLSVL.

Here the CDR3 DNA reads TGTGCCAGCAGCTTAGAAGTTGGTGGGACCCAGTACTTC. It codes for CASSLEVGGTQYF. J is TRBJ2-5 and V is TRBV7-2, with no clear D. CDR1 is SGHTA and CDR2 is FQGNSA in the germline V gene. The CDR3 consists of 13 residues. Trimming removed 1 base from V and 7 bases from J, with 10 bases in between. The full variable domain, its missing parts supplied by reference TRBV7-2 and TRBJ2-5, is GAGVSQSPSNKVTEKGKDVELRCDPISGHTALYWYRQSLGQGLEFLIYFQGNSAPDKSGLPSDRFSAERTGGSVSTLTIQRTQQEDSAVYLCASSLEVGGTQYFGPGTRLLVL.

The chain recombines TRBV29-1 with TRBJ1-2; D is perhaps TRBD1 (6 bases). The CDR3 sequence is 12 residues long. Germline V lookup: CDR1 SQVTM, CDR2 ANQGSEA. The V gene lost 7 bases and the J gene lost 3 bases, with 12 bases spanning the gap. CDR3 DNA: TGCAGCGCGACTAGACAGGACTATGGCTACACCTTC. Protein sequence: CSATRQDYGYTF.

The genes are TRBV5-1 and TRBJ2-5, with TRBD2 identical over 7 bases. The trim removed 5 bases at V and 5 bases at J, leaving 6 bases unmatched. The CDR3 extends over 13 amino acids. CDR1 and CDR2 (germline): SGHRS, YFSETQ. CDR3 DNA sequence: TGCGCCAGCAGAAAAGGTAGCGGGGAGACCCAGTACTTC. It translates to CASRKGSGETQYF.

The chain is built from TRBV4-1 and TRBJ1-1; D is undetermined. Trimming removed 0 bases at V and 5 bases at J, with 13 bases between. The CDR3 sequence is 15 residues long. Germline lookup yields CDR1 MGHRA and CDR2 YSYEKL. The CDR3 DNA sequence: TGCGCCAGCAGCCAAGACTTCACGTATGGGACTGAAGCTTTCTTT. It encodes CASSQDFTYGTEAFF.

This clonotype has a count of ten or more. The chain joins TRBV4-3 to TRBJ2-5; 11 nucleotides line up with TRBD2. Germline V lookup: CDR1 LGHNA, CDR2 YSLEER. The CDR3 is 17 residues long. V lost 1 base, J lost 4 bases, and 8 bases stayed unmatched. The DNA for the CDR3 is TGCGCCAGCAGCCAAGGGCTAGCGGGGGGTAGTGGAGAGACCCAGTACTTC. This encodes CASSQGLAGGSGETQYF.

There are a few counts of this clonotype. The chain recombines TRBV6-2 or TRBV6-3 with TRBJ2-6; unclear D gene. CDR3 length equals 18 residues. V was pared by 7 bases and J by 0 bases, with 19 bases between. Germline V gene sequence: CDR1 MNHEY, CDR2 SVGEGT. The CDR3 coding sequence is TGTGCCAGCATACCTTTGGGTTACCGCTCCTCTGGGGCCAACGTCCTGACTTTC. Protein sequence: CASIPLGYRSSGANVLTF.

The chain recombines TRBV3-1 with TRBJ1-4; D possibly corresponds to TRBD1 (6 bases). V lost 8 bases and J lost 8, with 18 bases in between. Germline lookup yields CDR1 LGHDT and CDR2 YNNKEL (reference sequence). CDR3 length: 14 amino acids. The CDR3 DNA follows: TGTGCCAGCCGCCGACAAGGGACAACCGAAAAACTGTTTTTT. Translation gives CASRRQGTTEKLFF.

The gene calls are TRBV7-2 and TRBJ1-1; D possibly corresponds to TRBD1 (5 bases). Looked up from germline, CDR1 is SGHTA and CDR2 is FQGNSA. Trimming took off 6 bases at V and 2 bases at J, with 19 bases between the two ends. The CDR3 is made up of 16 amino acids. The CDR3, as DNA: TGTGCCAGCAGTGTGCGGGGGACTACTTTAAACACTGAAGCTTTCTTT. Amino acids: CASSVRGTTLNTEAFF.

The sample holds a few counts of this clonotype. This sequence joins TRBV25-1 and TRBJ2-7, with D perhaps matching TRBD2 (5 bases). The CDR3 has 16 residues. V was shortened by 2 bases and J by 1 base, with 15 bases between the two germline ends. CDR1 and CDR2 (germline): MGHDK, SYGVNS. In DNA form, the CDR3 reads TGTGCCAGCAGTGAAAGTTCCGGAACGGGATCCTACGAGCAGTACTTC. Translated: CASSESSGTGSYEQYF.

Turning to this clonotype: An end of the junction does not agree with germline; a read error may underlie this. The CDR3 DNA reads TGTGCCAGCAGCTTAGCGCGACTGAACACTGAAGCTTTGTTT. It translates to CASSLARLNTEALF. The rearrangement links TRBV11-1 to TRBJ1-1; D not certain. Germline-derived CDR1 and CDR2 are SGHAT and FQDESV (reference sequence). CDR3 length: 14 residues. The whole variable domain, remainder taken from reference TRBV11-1 and TRBJ1-1, is EAEVAQSPRYKITEKSQAVAFWCDPISGHATLYWYRQILGQGPELLVQFQDESVVDDSQLPKDRFSAERLKGVDSTLKIQPAELGDSAMYLCASSLARLNTEALFGQGTRLTVV.